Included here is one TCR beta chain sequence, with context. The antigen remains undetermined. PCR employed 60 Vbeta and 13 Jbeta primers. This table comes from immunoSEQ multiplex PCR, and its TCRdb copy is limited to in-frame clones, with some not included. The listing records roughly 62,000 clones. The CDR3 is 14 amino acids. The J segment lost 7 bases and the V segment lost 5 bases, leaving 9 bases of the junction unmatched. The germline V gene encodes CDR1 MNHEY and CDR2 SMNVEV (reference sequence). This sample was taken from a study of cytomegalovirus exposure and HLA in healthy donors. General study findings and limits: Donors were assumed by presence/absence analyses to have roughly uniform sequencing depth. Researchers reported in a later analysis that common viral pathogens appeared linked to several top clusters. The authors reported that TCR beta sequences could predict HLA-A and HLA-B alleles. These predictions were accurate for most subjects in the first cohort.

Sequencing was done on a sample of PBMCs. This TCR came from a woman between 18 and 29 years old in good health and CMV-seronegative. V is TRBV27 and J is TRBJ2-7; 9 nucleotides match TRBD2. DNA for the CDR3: TGTGCCAGCAGTAAAGCGGGGGGCCCAGGGGAGCAGTACTTC. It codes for CASSKAGGPGEQYF.